This T cell receptor beta chain stems from a study of cytomegalovirus exposure and HLA in healthy donors. The PCR was carried out with 60 Vbeta primers and 13 Jbeta primers. Data came from immunoSEQ multiplex PCR; TCRdb stores just in-frame clones and leaves some out. The data show 180,000 or so clones, roughly 84% seen once. Study observations and caveats: Cytomegalovirus-associated TCR beta chains were listed, numbering approximately 150.

There are 15 residues in the CDR3. J was trimmed by 4 bases and V by 1 base; bases with no gene match: 2. CDR1 MNHNY and CDR2 SVGAGI come from the germline V gene (reference sequence). Remarks on this clone: What it binds is unknown.

What was sequenced was PBMCs. The clonotype originates from a male donor in good health and CMV-seronegative. V gene TRBV6-6 combines with J gene TRBJ1-5; 9 bases match TRBD1. The CDR3 nucleotides are TGTGCCAGCAGTTACTTGGGACAGGGTAATCAGCCCCAGCATTTT. As protein: CASSYLGQGNQPQHF.